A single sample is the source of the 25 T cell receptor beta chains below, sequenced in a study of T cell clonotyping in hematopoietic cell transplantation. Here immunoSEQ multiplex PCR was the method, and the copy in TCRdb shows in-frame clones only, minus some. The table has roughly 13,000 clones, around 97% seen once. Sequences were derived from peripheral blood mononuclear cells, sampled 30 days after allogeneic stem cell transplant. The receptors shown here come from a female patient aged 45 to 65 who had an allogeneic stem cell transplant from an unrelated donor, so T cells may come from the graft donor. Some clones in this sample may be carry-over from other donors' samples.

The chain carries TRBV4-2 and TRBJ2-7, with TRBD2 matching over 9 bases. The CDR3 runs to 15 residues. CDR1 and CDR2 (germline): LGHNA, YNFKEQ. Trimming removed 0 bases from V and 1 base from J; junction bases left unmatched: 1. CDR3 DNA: TGTGCCAGCAGCCAAGATCTAGCGGGGTCCTACGAGCAGTACTTC. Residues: CASSQDLAGSYEQYF.

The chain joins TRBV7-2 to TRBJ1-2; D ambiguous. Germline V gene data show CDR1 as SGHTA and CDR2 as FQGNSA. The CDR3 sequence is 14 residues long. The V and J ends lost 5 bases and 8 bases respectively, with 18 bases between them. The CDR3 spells CASSLGPGPGGYTF. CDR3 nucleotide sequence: TGTGCCAGCAGCCTAGGACCAGGTCCGGGGGGCTACACCTTC.

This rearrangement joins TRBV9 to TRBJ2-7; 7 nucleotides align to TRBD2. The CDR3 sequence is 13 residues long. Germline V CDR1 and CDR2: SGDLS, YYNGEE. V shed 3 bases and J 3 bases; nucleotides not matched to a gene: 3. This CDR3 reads CASSAGTNYEQYF. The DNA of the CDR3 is TGTGCCAGCAGCGCCGGGACTAACTACGAGCAGTACTTC.

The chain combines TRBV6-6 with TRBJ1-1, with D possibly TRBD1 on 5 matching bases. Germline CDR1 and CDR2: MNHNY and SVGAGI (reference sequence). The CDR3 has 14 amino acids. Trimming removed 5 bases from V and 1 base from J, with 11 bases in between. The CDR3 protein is CASSLGTGNTEAFF. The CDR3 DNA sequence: TGTGCCAGCAGTCTCGGGACGGGGAACACTGAAGCTTTCTTT.

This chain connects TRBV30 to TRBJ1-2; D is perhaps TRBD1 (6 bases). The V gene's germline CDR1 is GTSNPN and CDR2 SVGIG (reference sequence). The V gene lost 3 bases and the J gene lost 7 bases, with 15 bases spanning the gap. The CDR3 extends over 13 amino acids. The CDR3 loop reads CAWSRGGFGGYTF. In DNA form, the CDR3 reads TGTGCCTGGAGCCGAGGGGGATTCGGTGGCTACACCTTC.

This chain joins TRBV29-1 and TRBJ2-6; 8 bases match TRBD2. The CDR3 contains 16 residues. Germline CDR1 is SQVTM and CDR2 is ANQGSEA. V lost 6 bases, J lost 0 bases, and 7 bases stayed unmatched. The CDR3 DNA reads TGCAGCGTCCTACGGGAGGGCAGCTCTGGGGCCAACGTCCTGACTTTC. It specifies CSVLREGSSGANVLTF. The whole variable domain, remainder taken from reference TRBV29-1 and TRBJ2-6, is SAVISQKPSRDICQRGTSLTIQCQVDSQVTMMFWYRQQPGQSLTLIATANQGSEATYESGFVIDKFPISRPNLTFSTLTVSNMSPEDSSIYLCSVLREGSSGANVLTFGAGSRLTVL.

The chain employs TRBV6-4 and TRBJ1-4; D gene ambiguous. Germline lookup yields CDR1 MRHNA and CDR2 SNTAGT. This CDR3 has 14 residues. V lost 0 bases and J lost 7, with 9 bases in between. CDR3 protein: CASSDSSTGEKLFF. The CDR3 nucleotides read TGTGCCAGCAGTGACTCGTCAACCGGTGAAAAACTGTTTTTT.

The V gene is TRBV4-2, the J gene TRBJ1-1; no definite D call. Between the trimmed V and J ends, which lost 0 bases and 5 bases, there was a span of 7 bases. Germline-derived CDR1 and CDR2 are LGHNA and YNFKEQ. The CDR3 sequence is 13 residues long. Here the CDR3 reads CASSQDPGTEAFF. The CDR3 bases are TGTGCCAGCAGCCAAGATCCGGGGACTGAAGCTTTCTTT.

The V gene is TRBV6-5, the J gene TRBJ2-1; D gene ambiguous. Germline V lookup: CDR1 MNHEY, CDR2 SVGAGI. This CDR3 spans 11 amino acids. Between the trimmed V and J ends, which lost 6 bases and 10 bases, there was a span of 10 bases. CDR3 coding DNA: TGTGCCAGCAGAAGAGGAGAGGAGCAGTTCTTC. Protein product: CASRRGEEQFF.

In DNA, the CDR3 is TGTGCCAGCAGCCCTCGGTTATTTCCACCCCTCCACTTT. Protein: CASSPRLFPPLHF. The genes are TRBV9 and TRBJ1-6; D gene ambiguous. The germline V gene encodes CDR1 SGDLS and CDR2 YYNGEE. The V and J ends lost 4 bases and 11 bases respectively, with 13 bases between them. CDR3 length equals 13 residues.

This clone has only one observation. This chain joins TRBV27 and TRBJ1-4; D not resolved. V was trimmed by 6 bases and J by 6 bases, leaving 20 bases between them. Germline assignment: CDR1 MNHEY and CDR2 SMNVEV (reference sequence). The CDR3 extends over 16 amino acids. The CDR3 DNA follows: TGTGCCAGCAGATTCATATACACCGGGCCGGATGAAAAACTGTTTTTT. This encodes CASRFIYTGPDEKLFF.

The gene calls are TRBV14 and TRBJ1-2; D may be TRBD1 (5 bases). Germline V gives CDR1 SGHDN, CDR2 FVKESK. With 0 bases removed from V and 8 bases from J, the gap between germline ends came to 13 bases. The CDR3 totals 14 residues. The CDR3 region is CASSQESRAGGYTF. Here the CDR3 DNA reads TGTGCCAGCAGCCAAGAAAGCAGGGCTGGAGGCTACACCTTC. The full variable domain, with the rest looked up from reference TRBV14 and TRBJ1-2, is EAGVTQFPSHSVIEKGQTVTLRCDPISGHDNLYWYRRVMGKEIKFLLHFVKESKQDESGMPNNRFLAERTGGTYSTLKVQPAELEDSGVYFCASSQESRAGGYTFGSGTRLTVV.

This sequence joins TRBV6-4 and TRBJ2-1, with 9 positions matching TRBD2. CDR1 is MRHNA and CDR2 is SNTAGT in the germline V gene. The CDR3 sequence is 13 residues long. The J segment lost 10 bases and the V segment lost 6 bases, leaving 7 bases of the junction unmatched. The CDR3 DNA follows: TGTGCCAGCAGCACCGGGACTAGCAACGAGCAGTTCTTC. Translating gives CASSTGTSNEQFF.

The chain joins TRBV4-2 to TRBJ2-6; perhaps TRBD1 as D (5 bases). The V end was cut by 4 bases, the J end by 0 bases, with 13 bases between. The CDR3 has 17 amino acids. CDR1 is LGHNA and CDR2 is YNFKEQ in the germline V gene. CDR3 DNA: TGTGCCAGCAGCCTGGACAATTCGAACTCTGGGGCCAACGTCCTGACTTTC. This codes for CASSLDNSNSGANVLTF.

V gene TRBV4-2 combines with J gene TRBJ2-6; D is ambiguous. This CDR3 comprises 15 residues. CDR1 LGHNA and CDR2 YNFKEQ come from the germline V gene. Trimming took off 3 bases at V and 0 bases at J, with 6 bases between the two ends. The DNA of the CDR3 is TGTGCCAGCAGCCACCAGAGCTCTGGGGCCAACGTCCTGACTTTC. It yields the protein CASSHQSSGANVLTF.

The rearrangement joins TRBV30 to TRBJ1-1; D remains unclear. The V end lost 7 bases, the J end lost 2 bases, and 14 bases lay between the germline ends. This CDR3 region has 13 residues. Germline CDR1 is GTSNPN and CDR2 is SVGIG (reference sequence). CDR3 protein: CALRPGTNTEAFF. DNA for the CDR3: TGTGCCTTAAGGCCTGGTACCAACACTGAAGCTTTCTTT.

Here the CDR3 DNA reads TGCAGCGTTGAGGTTAATGAAAAACTGTTTTTT. Its protein product is CSVEVNEKLFF. This chain uses TRBV29-1 with TRBJ1-4; D is uncertain. Trimming took 3 bases from V and 4 from J, leaving 3 bases between them. Germline CDR1 and CDR2: SQVTM and ANQGSEA. This CDR3 spans 11 amino acids.

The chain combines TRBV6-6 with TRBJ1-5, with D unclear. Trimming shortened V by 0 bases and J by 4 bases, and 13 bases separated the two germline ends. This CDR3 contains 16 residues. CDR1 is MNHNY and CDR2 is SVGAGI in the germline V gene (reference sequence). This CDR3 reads CASSYSRHDANQPQHF. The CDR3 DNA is TGTGCCAGCAGTTACTCCAGACACGACGCAAATCAGCCCCAGCATTTT.

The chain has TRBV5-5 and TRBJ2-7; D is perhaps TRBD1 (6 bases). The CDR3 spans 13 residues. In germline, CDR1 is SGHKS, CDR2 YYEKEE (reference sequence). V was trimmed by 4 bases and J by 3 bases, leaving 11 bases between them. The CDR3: CASSLGQLYEQYF. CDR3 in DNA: TGTGCCAGCAGCCTAGGACAGCTCTACGAGCAGTACTTC. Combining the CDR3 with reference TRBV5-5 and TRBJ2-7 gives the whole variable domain DAGVTQSPTHLIKTRGQQVTLRCSPISGHKSVSWYQQVLGQGPQFIFQYYEKEERGRGNFPDRFSARQFPNYSSELNVNALLLGDSALYLCASSLGQLYEQYFGPGTRLTVT.

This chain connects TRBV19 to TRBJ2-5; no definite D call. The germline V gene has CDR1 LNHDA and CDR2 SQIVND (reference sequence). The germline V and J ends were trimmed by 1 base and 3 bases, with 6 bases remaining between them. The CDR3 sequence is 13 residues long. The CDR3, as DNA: TGTGCCAGTAGTATAGCCAGAGAAGAGACCCAGTACTTC. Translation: CASSIAREETQYF.

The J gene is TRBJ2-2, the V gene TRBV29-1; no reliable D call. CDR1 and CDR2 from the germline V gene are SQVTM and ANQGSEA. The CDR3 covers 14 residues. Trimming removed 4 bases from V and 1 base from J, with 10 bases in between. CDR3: CSVAYLGNTGELFF. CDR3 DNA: TGCAGCGTTGCCTACCTCGGGAACACCGGGGAGCTGTTTTTT.

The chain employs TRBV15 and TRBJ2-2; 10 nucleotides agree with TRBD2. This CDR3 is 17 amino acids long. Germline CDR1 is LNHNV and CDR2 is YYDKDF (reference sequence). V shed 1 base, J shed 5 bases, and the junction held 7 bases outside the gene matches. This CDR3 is CATSRGDSGGRTGELFF. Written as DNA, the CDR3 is TGTGCCACCAGCAGAGGGGATAGCGGGGGGCGTACCGGGGAGCTGTTTTTT.

CDR3 in amino acids: CAIRPDTDTEAFF. DNA for the CDR3: TGTGCCATCAGGCCCGACACCGACACTGAAGCTTTCTTT. This chain links TRBV10-3 with TRBJ1-1; no clear D. The V gene lost 6 bases and the J gene lost 3 bases, with 11 bases spanning the gap. CDR1 ENHRY and CDR2 SYGVKD come from the germline V gene. This CDR3 region has 13 residues.

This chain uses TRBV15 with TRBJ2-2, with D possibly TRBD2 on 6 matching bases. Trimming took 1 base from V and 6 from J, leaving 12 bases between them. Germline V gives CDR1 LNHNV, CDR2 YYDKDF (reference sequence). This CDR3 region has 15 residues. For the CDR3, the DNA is TGTGCCACCAGCAGAGCGGGCGGGGAGGCCGGGGAGCTGTTTTTT. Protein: CATSRAGGEAGELFF.

The CDR3 loop reads CASTLGPGTGDLEQYF. CDR3 bases: TGTGCCAGCACGCTTGGCCCCGGGACAGGGGATCTCGAGCAGTACTTC. The chain carries TRBV7-4 and TRBJ2-7; 10 nucleotides align to TRBD1. The trim removed 7 bases at V and 6 bases at J, leaving 15 bases unmatched. CDR3 length: 16 residues. The V gene's germline CDR1 is SGHVT and CDR2 SQSDAQ.